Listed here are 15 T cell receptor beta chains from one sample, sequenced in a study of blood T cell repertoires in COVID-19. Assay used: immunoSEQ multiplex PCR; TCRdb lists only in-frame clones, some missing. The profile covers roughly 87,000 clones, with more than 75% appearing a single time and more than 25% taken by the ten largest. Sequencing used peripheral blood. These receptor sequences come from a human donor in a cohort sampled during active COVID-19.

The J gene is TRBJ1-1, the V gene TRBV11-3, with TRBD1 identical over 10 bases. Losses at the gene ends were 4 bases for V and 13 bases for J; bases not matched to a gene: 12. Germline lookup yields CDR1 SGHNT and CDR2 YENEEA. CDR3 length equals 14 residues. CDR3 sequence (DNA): TGTGCCAGCAGCTCTGGGACAGGGGCCAAGGGAGTTTTCTTT. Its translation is CASSSGTGAKGVFF.

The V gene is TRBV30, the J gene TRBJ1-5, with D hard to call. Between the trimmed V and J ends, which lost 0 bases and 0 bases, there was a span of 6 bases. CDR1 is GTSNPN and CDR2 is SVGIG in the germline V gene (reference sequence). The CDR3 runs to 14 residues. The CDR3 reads CAWSVAFSNQPQHF. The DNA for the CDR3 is TGTGCCTGGAGTGTGGCTTTTAGCAATCAGCCCCAGCATTTT.

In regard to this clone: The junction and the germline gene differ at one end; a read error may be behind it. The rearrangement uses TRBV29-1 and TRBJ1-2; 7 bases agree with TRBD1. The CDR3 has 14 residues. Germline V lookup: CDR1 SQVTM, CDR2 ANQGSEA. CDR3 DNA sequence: TGCAGCGTTGACCAGGGGGTAGGAATAGATGGCCACACCTTC. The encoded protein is CSVDQGVGIDGHTF.

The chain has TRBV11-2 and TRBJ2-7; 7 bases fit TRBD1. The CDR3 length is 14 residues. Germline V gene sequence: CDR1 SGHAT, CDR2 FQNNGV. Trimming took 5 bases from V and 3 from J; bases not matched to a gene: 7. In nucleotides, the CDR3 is TGTGCCAGCAGCCCCGGGACAGCTGGCTACGAGCAGTACTTC. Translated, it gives CASSPGTAGYEQYF.

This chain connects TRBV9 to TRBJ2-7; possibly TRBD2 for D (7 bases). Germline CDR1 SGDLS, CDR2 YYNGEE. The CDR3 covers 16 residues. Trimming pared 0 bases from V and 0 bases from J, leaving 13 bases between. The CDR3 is CASSVETGGSSYEQYF. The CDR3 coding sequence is TGTGCCAGCAGCGTAGAAACGGGGGGCAGCTCCTACGAGCAGTACTTC.

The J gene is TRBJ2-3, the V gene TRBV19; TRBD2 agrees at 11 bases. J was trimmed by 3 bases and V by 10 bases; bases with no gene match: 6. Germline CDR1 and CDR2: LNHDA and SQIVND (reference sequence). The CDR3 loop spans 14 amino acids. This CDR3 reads CAIATSGGTDTQYF. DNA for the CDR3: TGTGCCATAGCTACTAGCGGGGGAACAGATACGCAGTATTTT.

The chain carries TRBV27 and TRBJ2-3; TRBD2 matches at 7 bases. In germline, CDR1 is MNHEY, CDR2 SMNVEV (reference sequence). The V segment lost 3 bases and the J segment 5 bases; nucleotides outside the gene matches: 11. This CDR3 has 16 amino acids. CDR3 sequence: CASSFSGGEYEDTQYF. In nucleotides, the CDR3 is TGTGCCAGCAGTTTTTCGGGGGGTGAGTATGAAGATACGCAGTATTTT.

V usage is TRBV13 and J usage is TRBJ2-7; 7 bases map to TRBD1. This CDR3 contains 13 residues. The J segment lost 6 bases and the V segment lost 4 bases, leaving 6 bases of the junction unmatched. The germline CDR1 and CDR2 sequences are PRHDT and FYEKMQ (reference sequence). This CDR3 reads CASSWGQTGEQYF. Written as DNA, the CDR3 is TGTGCCAGCAGCTGGGGACAGACCGGCGAGCAGTACTTC.

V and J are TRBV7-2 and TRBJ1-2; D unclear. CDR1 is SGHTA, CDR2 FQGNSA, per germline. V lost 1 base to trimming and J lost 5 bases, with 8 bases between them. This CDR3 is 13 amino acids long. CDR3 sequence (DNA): TGTGCCAGCAGCTTAGACAGAAAGTATGGCTACACCTTC. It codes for CASSLDRKYGYTF.

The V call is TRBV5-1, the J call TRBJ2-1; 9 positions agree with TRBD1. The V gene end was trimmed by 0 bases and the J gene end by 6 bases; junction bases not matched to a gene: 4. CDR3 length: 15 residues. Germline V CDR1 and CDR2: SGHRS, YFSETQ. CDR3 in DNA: TGCGCCAGCAGCTTGGCGACAGGGGGGGCCAATGAGCAGTTCTTC. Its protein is CASSLATGGANEQFF.

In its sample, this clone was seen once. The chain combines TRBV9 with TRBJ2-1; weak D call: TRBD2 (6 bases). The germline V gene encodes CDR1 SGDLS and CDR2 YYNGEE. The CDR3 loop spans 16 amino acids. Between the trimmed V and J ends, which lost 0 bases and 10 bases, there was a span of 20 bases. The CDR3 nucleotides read TGTGCCAGCAGCGTAGTAAGTAGCGGTCCGACCGCGGAGCAGTTCTTC. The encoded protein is CASSVVSSGPTAEQFF.

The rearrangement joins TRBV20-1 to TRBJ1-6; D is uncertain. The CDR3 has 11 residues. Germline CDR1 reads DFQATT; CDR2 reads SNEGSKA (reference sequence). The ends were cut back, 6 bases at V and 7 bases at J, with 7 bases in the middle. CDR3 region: CSATRNSPLHF. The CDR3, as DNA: TGCAGTGCAACAAGAAATTCACCCCTCCACTTT.

The CDR3 protein is CASSRQPPVQFF. In DNA form, the CDR3 reads TGCGCCAGCAGTCGACAGCCCCCAGTACAGTTCTTC. The genes are TRBV23-1 and TRBJ2-1, with D possibly TRBD1 on 5 matching bases. TRBV23-1 is placed among ORFs of uncertain function. The V end was cut by 4 bases, the J end by 13 bases, with 14 bases between. This CDR3 spans 12 amino acids.

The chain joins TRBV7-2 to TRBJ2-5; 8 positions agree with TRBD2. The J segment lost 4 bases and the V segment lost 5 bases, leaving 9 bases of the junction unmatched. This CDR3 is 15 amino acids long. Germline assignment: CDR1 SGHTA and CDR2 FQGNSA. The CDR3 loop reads CASSAQLAGSETQYF. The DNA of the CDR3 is TGTGCCAGCAGCGCGCAATTAGCGGGGTCAGAGACCCAGTACTTC.

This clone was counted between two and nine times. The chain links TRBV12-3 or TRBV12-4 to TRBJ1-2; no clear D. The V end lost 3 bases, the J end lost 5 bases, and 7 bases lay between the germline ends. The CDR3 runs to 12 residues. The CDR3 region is CASSFGLYGYTF. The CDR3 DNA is TGTGCCAGCAGTTTTGGTCTATATGGCTACACCTTC.